One sample yielded the 17 T cell receptor beta chains listed below, sequenced in a study of identical twins. MiXCR, run by TCRdb on the 5' RACE reads, gives a single entry per CDR3 protein. The sample contains 210,000 or so distinct CDR3 sequences, 6.5% to 8.5% of which appear only once. These data also formed part of another study, on yellow fever vaccine responses in identical twins.

Sequencing was carried out using memory (CD45RO+) T cells sorted from blood. The source of these receptors is a woman between 18 and 29 years old in good health.

This clonotype was recorded many times. The genes are TRBV28 and TRBJ1-1; 7 nucleotides line up with TRBD1. Losses at the gene ends were 6 bases for V and 0 bases for J; bases not matched to a gene: 4. Germline values: CDR1 MDHEN, CDR2 SYDVKM. The CDR3 is 14 amino acids. In nucleotides, the CDR3 is TGTGCCAGCAGCCTTGACAGGGTGAACACTGAAGCTTTCTTT. It specifies CASSLDRVNTEAFF.

This clonotype was found many times. The genes are TRBV7-8 and TRBJ2-1, with TRBD1 matching over 8 bases. The CDR3 spans 17 residues. The germline gives CDR1 SGHVS, CDR2 FQNEAQ. Trimming took 1 base from V and 1 from J; bases not matched to a gene: 6. CDR3 region: CASSLGDRRGSYNEQFF. The CDR3 DNA is TGTGCCAGCAGCTTAGGGGACAGGCGGGGTTCCTACAATGAGCAGTTCTTC.

This clonotype was picked up many times. The rearrangement joins TRBV7-9 to TRBJ2-1, with D perhaps TRBD2 (5 bases). The CDR3 runs to 15 residues. Germline CDR1 SEHNR, CDR2 FQNEAQ (reference sequence). The ends were cut back, 1 base at V and 2 bases at J, with 9 bases in the middle. The CDR3 coding sequence is TGTGCCAGCAGCTTAGATTACGGGACCTACAATGAGCAGTTCTTC. Protein: CASSLDYGTYNEQFF. The entire variable domain, with the rest obtained from reference TRBV7-9 and TRBJ2-1, is as follows: DTGVSQNPRHKITKRGQNVTFRCDPISEHNRLYWYRQTLGQGPEFLTYFQNEAQLEKSRLLSDRFSAERPKGSFSTLEIQRTEQGDSAMYLCASSLDYGTYNEQFFGPGTRLTVL.

This clonotype occurred many times. This chain uses TRBV5-1 with TRBJ2-1; no definite D call. Per germline, CDR1 SGHRS and CDR2 YFSETQ. V lost 7 bases and J 14 bases, leaving 16 bases between the germline ends. This CDR3 region has 11 residues. CDR3 loop: CASGVNLLEFF. As DNA, the CDR3 is TGCGCCAGCGGGGTGAACCTCCTCGAGTTCTTC.

This clonotype was counted a few times. The rearrangement uses TRBV4-3 and TRBJ2-3; D perhaps matches TRBD1 (6 bases). Germline V gene lookup returns CDR1 LGHNA and CDR2 YSLEER. Trimming took off 3 bases at V and 4 bases at J, with 14 bases between the two ends. The CDR3 has 15 residues. The CDR3 DNA sequence: TGCGCCAGCAGCCATGAACTGACAGGTTCAGATACGCAGTATTTT. This gives the protein CASSHELTGSDTQYF.

This clonotype was picked up a small number of times. The J gene is TRBJ2-1, the V gene TRBV7-2, with D unclear. V was trimmed by 2 bases and J by 12 bases, leaving 8 bases between them. Looked up from germline, CDR1 is SGHTA and CDR2 is FQGNSA. CDR3 length: 11 residues. CDR3 amino acids: CASSLLTAQFF. The CDR3 DNA reads as TGTGCCAGCAGCTTACTGACTGCGCAGTTCTTC.

This clonotype showed up just a few times. This chain connects TRBV6-2 or TRBV6-3 to TRBJ1-5, with 7 nucleotides matching TRBD1. The CDR3 loop spans 15 amino acids. CDR1 and CDR2 (germline): MNHEY, SVGEGT. Trimming removed 6 bases from V and 5 bases from J; junction bases left unmatched: 10. This CDR3 is CASSAHRDSYQPQHF. CDR3 coding DNA: TGTGCCAGCAGCGCACACCGGGACAGTTATCAGCCCCAGCATTTT.

V and J are TRBV3-1 and TRBJ2-7; 12 positions match TRBD2. Losses at the gene ends were 2 bases for V and 6 bases for J; bases not matched to a gene: 8. The CDR3 covers 16 residues. Germline V CDR1 and CDR2: LGHDT, YNNKEL (reference sequence). The CDR3 DNA sequence: TGTGCCAGCAGCCAAACTAGCGGGGGGCTCCGTGGCGAGCAGTACTTC. Translating it yields CASSQTSGGLRGEQYF.

The chain is built from TRBV5-5 and TRBJ2-3; 8 nucleotides align to TRBD2. Losses at the gene ends were 5 bases for V and 4 bases for J; bases not matched to a gene: 3. Per the germline V gene, CDR1 is SGHKS and CDR2 is YYEKEE (reference sequence). This CDR3 has 13 amino acids. CDR3 in DNA: TGTGCCAGCAGAGCAGCGGGAGCAGATACGCAGTATTTT. Translating it yields CASRAAGADTQYF.

The rearrangement uses TRBV20-1 and TRBJ2-7; D is perhaps TRBD1 (5 bases). Germline assignment: CDR1 DFQATT and CDR2 SNEGSKA (reference sequence). This CDR3 has 12 residues. The V and J ends lost 6 bases and 2 bases respectively, with 11 bases between them. The DNA for the CDR3 is TGCAGTGCCGAGGACAAGCCCTACGAGCAGTACTTC. Translation: CSAEDKPYEQYF.

This clonotype appeared a few times. The chain employs TRBV20-1 and TRBJ2-7; 10 bases agree with TRBD2. The CDR3 runs to 16 residues. The germline gives CDR1 DFQATT, CDR2 SNEGSKA (reference sequence). The V gene end was trimmed by 2 bases and the J gene end by 3 bases; junction bases not matched to a gene: 10. The CDR3: CSARPALAGDFYEQYF. CDR3 in DNA: TGCAGTGCTAGACCTGCCCTAGCGGGAGATTTCTACGAGCAGTACTTC.

The table lists this clonotype with a few counts. V and J are TRBV20-1 and TRBJ2-1; possible D gene TRBD2, 5 bases. The CDR3 loop spans 10 amino acids. Trimming left V 6 bases short and J 5 bases short, with 5 bases between. From germline, CDR1 is DFQATT and CDR2 SNEGSKA (reference sequence). The DNA of the CDR3 is TGCAGTGCCGGGAACAATGAGCAGTTCTTC. It yields the protein CSAGNNEQFF.

This clonotype has at least ten counts. V and J are TRBV2 and TRBJ2-3, with D possibly TRBD1 on 6 matching bases. Germline assignment: CDR1 SNHLY and CDR2 FYNNEI. V gave up 7 bases and J gave up 5 bases, with 13 bases separating them. This CDR3 region has 13 residues. CDR3 nucleotides: TGTGCCAGCAACTTTGGGGGCGGAGATACGCAGTATTTT. Translated: CASNFGGGDTQYF.

The chain employs TRBV10-3 and TRBJ1-1; 7 bases map to TRBD1. Trimming removed 8 bases from V and 3 bases from J; junction bases left unmatched: 3. The V gene's germline CDR1 is ENHRY and CDR2 SYGVKD. The CDR3 sequence is 12 residues long. The CDR3 region has the DNA TGTGCCATCTCAGGGGGGGACACTGAAGCTTTCTTT. It yields the protein CAISGGDTEAFF.

This clonotype was detected only a few times. V is TRBV6-5 and J is TRBJ2-1; 7 bases are shared with TRBD1. CDR1 MNHEY and CDR2 SVGAGI come from the germline V gene. With 5 bases clipped from V and 15 bases from J, the junction kept 7 bases outside the gene matches. This CDR3 spans 11 amino acids. The CDR3 region has the DNA TGTGCCAGCAGTAACGACAGGGAGACGTTCTTC. Translation gives CASSNDRETFF.

This clonotype showed up many times. The chain has TRBV29-1 and TRBJ2-3; the D is unclear. The V gene's germline CDR1 is SQVTM and CDR2 ANQGSEA. The ends were cut back, 2 bases at V and 2 bases at J, with 11 bases in the middle. This CDR3 is 14 amino acids long. In nucleotides, the CDR3 is TGCAGCGTTGAATCCGGAGTAACCACAGATACGCAGTATTTT. This gives the protein CSVESGVTTDTQYF.

This clonotype was seen ten or more times. This rearrangement joins TRBV3-1 to TRBJ1-1, with 9 bases aligning to TRBD1. The germline V gene encodes CDR1 LGHDT and CDR2 YNNKEL (reference sequence). This CDR3 has 11 amino acids. Trimming removed 7 bases from V and 8 bases from J; junction bases left unmatched: 2. In nucleotides, the CDR3 is TGTGCCAGCAAGGGACAGGGCGAAGCTTTCTTT. Translating it yields CASKGQGEAFF.